One sample yielded the 21 T cell receptor beta chains listed below, sequenced in a study of cytomegalovirus exposure and HLA in healthy donors. PCR primers comprised 60 Vbeta and 13 Jbeta primers. Using immunoSEQ multiplex PCR, the repertoire was profiled, and TCRdb retains in-frame clones only, with some absent. The table has about 200,000 clones, 82% seen once. The specimen was PBMCs. These receptors originate from a boy younger than 10 in good health and CMV-seronegative.

The V and J genes are TRBV4-1 and TRBJ2-3, with 7 bases lining up with TRBD2. Germline V gene lookup returns CDR1 MGHRA and CDR2 YSYEKL. The V gene end was trimmed by 1 base and the J gene end by 4 bases; junction bases not matched to a gene: 5. The CDR3 is 15 residues long. This CDR3 is CASSQVGGRADTQYF. The CDR3 DNA follows: TGCGCCAGCAGCCAAGTGGGGGGGAGGGCAGATACGCAGTATTTT.

V and J are TRBV19 and TRBJ2-5; 8 bases line up with TRBD1. This CDR3 spans 15 amino acids. V gave up 1 base and J gave up 2 bases; unmatched junction bases: 3. The germline gives CDR1 LNHDA, CDR2 SQIVND (reference sequence). CDR3 nucleotide sequence: TGTGCCAGTAGTATAGTAACAGGGGGACAAGAGACCCAGTACTTC. It is translated as CASSIVTGGQETQYF.

The chain joins TRBV19 to TRBJ1-1; D is ambiguous. V was clipped by 3 bases and J by 2 bases, with 7 bases between them. From germline, CDR1 is LNHDA and CDR2 SQIVND (reference sequence). The CDR3 runs to 13 residues. CDR3 in amino acids: CASSMSRNTEAFF. The CDR3 DNA follows: TGTGCCAGTAGTATGAGTCGAAACACTGAAGCTTTCTTT.

This clone came up a few times. Other DNA variants within this sample encode the same CDR3. J is TRBJ2-7 and V is TRBV5-1, with D perhaps matching TRBD1 (5 bases). This CDR3 is built from 14 residues. The germline V gene has CDR1 SGHRS and CDR2 YFSETQ. V was clipped by 2 bases and J by 0 bases, with 9 bases between them. DNA for the CDR3: TGCGCCAGCAGCTTCACAGGTAGCTCCTACGAGCAGTACTTC. Translating gives CASSFTGSSYEQYF. Variable domain in full (rest from reference TRBV5-1 and TRBJ2-7): KAGVTQTPRYLIKTRGQQVTLSCSPISGHRSVSWYQQTPGQGLQFLFEYFSETQRNKGNFPGRFSGRQFSNSRSEMNVSTLELGDSALYLCASSFTGSSYEQYFGPGTRLTVT.

This CDR3 reads CASRERGGLSDTQYF. In DNA, the CDR3 is TGTGCCAGCAGGGAGCGGGGGGGTTTATCAGATACGCAGTATTTT. V gene TRBV2 combines with J gene TRBJ2-3, with 10 positions matching TRBD2. The germline CDR1 and CDR2 sequences are SNHLY and FYNNEI. CDR3 size: 15 residues. J gave up 4 bases and V 6 bases, and 7 bases lay outside the gene matches.

This sequence joins TRBV5-1 and TRBJ1-2, with D possibly TRBD1 on 6 matching bases. Germline V CDR1 and CDR2: SGHRS, YFSETQ. V was pared by 4 bases and J by 4 bases, with 26 bases between. The CDR3 totals 18 residues. In DNA, the CDR3 is TGCGCCAGCAGCCCTGGGGGGGGGACTACAATACAGGGCTATGGCTACACCTTC. It translates to CASSPGGGTTIQGYGYTF.

This chain connects TRBV15 to TRBJ1-2; 7 bases are shared with TRBD1. With 1 base clipped from V and 2 bases from J, the junction kept 1 base outside the gene matches. From germline, CDR1 is LNHNV and CDR2 YYDKDF (reference sequence). CDR3 length: 14 amino acids. CDR3 amino acids: CATSRGGQNYGYTF. CDR3 coding DNA: TGTGCCACCAGCAGAGGGGGACAGAACTATGGCTACACCTTC.

The chain links TRBV6-6 to TRBJ1-2; D is perhaps TRBD1 (6 bases). V lost 4 bases and J lost 4, with 16 bases in between. In germline, CDR1 is MNHNY, CDR2 SVGAGI (reference sequence). The CDR3 sequence is 15 residues long. CDR3 region: CASSLDSWGPYGYTF. CDR3 nucleotides: TGTGCCAGCAGTTTGGACAGCTGGGGACCCTATGGCTACACCTTC.

The genes are TRBV6-5 and TRBJ2-3; the D gene is possibly TRBD1 (5 bases). The V end was cut by 0 bases, the J end by 0 bases, with 7 bases between. Germline CDR1 and CDR2: MNHEY and SVGAGI. This CDR3 spans 15 amino acids. CDR3 sequence: CASSYSGPSTDTQYF. The CDR3 nucleotides are TGTGCCAGCAGTTACTCGGGGCCTAGCACAGATACGCAGTATTTT.

The chain joins TRBV19 to TRBJ2-7, with 7 bases identical to TRBD2. The CDR3 totals 14 residues. The trim removed 4 bases at V and 6 bases at J, leaving 9 bases unmatched. Germline CDR1 reads LNHDA; CDR2 reads SQIVND (reference sequence). The CDR3 bases are TGTGCCAGTAGTACGACCCCCGGACTAGGCGAGCAGTACTTC. Translated: CASSTTPGLGEQYF.

This clone showed up just a few times. This chain joins TRBV5-1 and TRBJ2-7; D might be TRBD2 (6 bases). Germline loops: CDR1 SGHRS, CDR2 YFSETQ. This CDR3 is 14 amino acids long. V was pared by 4 bases and J by 7 bases, with 18 bases between. CDR3 in DNA: TGCGCCAGCAGCCCGGTCCTACCCCGGGGGGAGCAGTACTTC. Translating it yields CASSPVLPRGEQYF.

This clone was detected only a few times. The chain has TRBV6-4 and TRBJ2-1, with 12 positions matching TRBD2. CDR3 size: 15 residues. Germline V CDR1 and CDR2: MRHNA, SNTAGT. The V segment lost 6 bases and the J segment 9 bases; nucleotides outside the gene matches: 9. The CDR3 is CASRDPLAGGSEQFF. In DNA form, the CDR3 reads TGTGCCAGCAGGGATCCACTAGCGGGGGGATCTGAGCAGTTCTTC.

This chain links TRBV28 with TRBJ1-6, with TRBD1 matching over 7 bases. Germline V gene lookup returns CDR1 MDHEN and CDR2 SYDVKM. With V trimmed by 5 bases and J by 5 bases, 9 bases remained unmatched. The CDR3 spans 16 residues. Here the CDR3 reads CASSLHRQGNNSPLHF. The CDR3 coding sequence is TGTGCCAGCAGTCTCCACCGACAGGGCAATAATTCACCCCTCCACTTT.

This clone appeared once. A junction end diverges from the germline sequence, so it may reflect a read error. This rearrangement joins TRBV2 to TRBJ2-3; 12 bases are a match to TRBD2. The CDR3 is made up of 16 amino acids. Looked up from germline, CDR1 is SNHLY and CDR2 is FYNNEI. This chain's CDR3 is CACRLAGELRPDTQYF. CDR3 in DNA: TGTGCCTGCAGACTAGCGGGGGAGTTACGGCCAGATACGCAGTATTTT. Full variable domain (outside the CDR3, taken from reference TRBV2 and TRBJ2-3): EPEVTQTPSHQVTQMGQEVILRCVPISNHLYFYWYRQILGQKVEFLVSFYNNEISEKSEIFDDQFSVERPDGSNFTLKIRSTKLEDSAMYFCACRLAGELRPDTQYFGPGTRLTVL.

CDR3 sequence reads: CASSEPGQGNYGYTF. CDR3 in DNA: TGTGCCAGCAGTGAACCGGGACAGGGGAACTATGGCTACACCTTC. The genes are TRBV4-2 and TRBJ1-2; 10 nucleotides line up with TRBD1. Germline loops: CDR1 LGHNA, CDR2 YNFKEQ. CDR3 size: 15 residues. V was pared by 6 bases and J by 2 bases, with 6 bases of the junction left unmatched.

Details on this clone: One end of the junction does not line up with germline, which may come from a read error. The chain uses TRBV4-3 and TRBJ1-2, with TRBD1 matching 7 bases. The CDR3 runs 17 residues. Germline loops: CDR1 LGHNA, CDR2 YSLEER. CDR3 amino acids: CASSKEAGGMGLYGYTF. For the CDR3, the DNA is TGCGCCAGCAGCAAAGAGGCAGGGGGTATGGGGCTCTATGGCTACACCTTC.

The gene calls are TRBV25-1 and TRBJ1-3; TRBD1 aligns across 7 bases. Germline V gives CDR1 MGHDK, CDR2 SYGVNS. The CDR3 spans 17 residues. Losses at the gene ends were 5 bases for V and 0 bases for J; bases not matched to a gene: 10. The CDR3 sequence: CASSPRTGFFSGNTIYF. The CDR3 bases are TGTGCCAGCAGTCCCCGGACAGGATTCTTCTCTGGAAACACCATATATTTT.

This clone was seen only a few times. This chain joins TRBV9 and TRBJ2-2; TRBD2 aligns across 7 bases. The germline CDR1 and CDR2 sequences are SGDLS and YYNGEE. V lost 4 bases to trimming and J lost 5 bases; unmatched junction nucleotides: 23. The CDR3 has 20 amino acids. Written as DNA, the CDR3 is TGTGCCAGCAGCCCCCTCTCTATACTTGTGGGGGGGACCCGGACCGGGGAGCTGTTTTTT. This gives the protein CASSPLSILVGGTRTGELFF.

The chain recombines TRBV19 with TRBJ1-4; TRBD1 agrees at 8 bases. The CDR3 has 16 amino acids. With V trimmed by 0 bases and J by 10 bases, 10 bases remained unmatched. Germline V gene sequence: CDR1 LNHDA, CDR2 SQIVND (reference sequence). CDR3 residues: CASSIEGTGGLGKLFF. For the CDR3, the DNA is TGTGCCAGTAGTATAGAAGGGACAGGAGGCCTTGGAAAACTGTTTTTT.

The gene calls are TRBV6-6 and TRBJ1-4, with D perhaps matching TRBD1 (6 bases). CDR3 length: 14 amino acids. Per the germline V gene, CDR1 is MNHNY and CDR2 is SVGAGI (reference sequence). V lost 5 bases and J 7 bases, leaving 14 bases between the germline ends. CDR3: CASSGDTGGEKLFF. In nucleotides, the CDR3 is TGTGCCAGCAGTGGGGACACCGGAGGTGAAAAACTGTTTTTT.

This clone was picked up a small number of times. This chain links TRBV4-3 with TRBJ1-2, with 9 bases aligning to TRBD1. The germline CDR1 and CDR2 sequences are LGHNA and YSLEER. The CDR3 is 13 residues long. V shed 6 bases and J 8 bases; nucleotides not matched to a gene: 7. The CDR3 bases are TGCGCCAGCAGAGACAGGGGGTTTGGGGGCTACACCTTC. This encodes CASRDRGFGGYTF.